This TCR beta chain was documented in a study of shared T cell receptors in the human thymus. Trimming shortened V by 4 bases and J by 6 bases, and 15 bases separated the two germline ends. The length of the CDR3 is 14 residues. From germline, CDR1 is SGHDN and CDR2 FVKESK. The data were produced by immunoSEQ multiplex PCR, yet TCRdb's version contains in-frame clones alone and is incomplete. Among under 700,000 clones listed, about 84% were seen once. Separately, the same data were catalogued under a study of human thymus T cells. According to that study: Having surgery to correct congenital heart defects, healthy Finnish infants acted as the donors. Resections that were taken during corrective heart surgery supplied the thymus tissue. Use of V and J genes seemed skewed within the thymic and blood repertoires. Related studies noted strongly shared thymic repertoires across unrelated people.

The receptor was derived from a boy under three years old with a congenital heart defect. What was sequenced was thymocytes. This chain connects TRBV14 to TRBJ1-2, with D perhaps matching TRBD1 (5 bases). CDR3 nucleotides: TGTGCCAGCAGCCCCCCCCCGGGGGTCCATGGCTACACCTTC. Its protein is CASSPPPGVHGYTF.